This T cell receptor (beta chain) was sequenced in a study of graft-versus-host responses after intestinal transplantation. Study-level background: Transplantation in recipients was multivisceral, liver-intestinal, or isolated intestinal. The study gave all recipients anti-thymocyte globulin induction, then tacrolimus and steroids for approximately three years.

The CDR3 has 18 residues. Germline V gives CDR1 LGHNA, CDR2 YNFKEQ. V lost 0 bases and J lost 2; bases outside the gene matches: 5. Measured with immunoSEQ multiplex PCR; TCRdb has only the in-frame clones, and not every one. The sample holds 85,000 to 90,000 clones; 91% are singletons and the top ten take about 0.34%. Study-level results: Some GvH clones appeared in ileal mucosa or blood before recipient bone marrow.

For this clone: Its specificity is unknown.

The material sequenced was unstimulated CD4+ T cells sorted from spleen or lymph node cells, taken before transplant. The chain has TRBV4-2 and TRBJ2-7, with 15 bases fitting TRBD2. The receptor was derived from a human donor who was the organ donor for an intestinal transplant. This CDR3 reads CASSQDPRTSGRAYEQYF. In nucleotides, the CDR3 is TGTGCCAGCAGCCAAGATCCCCGGACTAGCGGGAGGGCCTACGAGCAGTACTTC.